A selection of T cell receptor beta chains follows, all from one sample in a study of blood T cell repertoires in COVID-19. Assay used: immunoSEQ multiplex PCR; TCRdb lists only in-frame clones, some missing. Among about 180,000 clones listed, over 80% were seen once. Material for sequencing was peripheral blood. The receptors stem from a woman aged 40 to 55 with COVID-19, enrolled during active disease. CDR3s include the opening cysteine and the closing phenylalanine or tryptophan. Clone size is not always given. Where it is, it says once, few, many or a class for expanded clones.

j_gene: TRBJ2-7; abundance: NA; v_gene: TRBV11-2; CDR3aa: CASSLAARAGGSYEQYF
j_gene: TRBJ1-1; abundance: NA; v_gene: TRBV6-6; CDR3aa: CASSLGTGGGHSEAFF
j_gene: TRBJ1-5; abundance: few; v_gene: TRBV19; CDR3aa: CASSIPGRGQPQHF
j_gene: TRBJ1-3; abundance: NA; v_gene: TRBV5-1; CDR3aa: CASSWRQGTSGNTIYF
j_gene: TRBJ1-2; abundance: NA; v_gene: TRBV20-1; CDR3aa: CSASIRGLGGYTF
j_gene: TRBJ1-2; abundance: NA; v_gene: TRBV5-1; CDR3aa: CASSLSQGFGLYGYTF
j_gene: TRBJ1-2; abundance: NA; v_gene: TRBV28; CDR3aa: CASSFQGPYGYTF
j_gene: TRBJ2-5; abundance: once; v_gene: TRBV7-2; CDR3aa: CASSLVTLAGVGETQYF
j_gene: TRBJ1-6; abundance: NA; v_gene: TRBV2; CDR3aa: CASSGQAGWALHF
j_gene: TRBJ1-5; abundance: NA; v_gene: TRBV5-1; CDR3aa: CASSLLLGQPQHF
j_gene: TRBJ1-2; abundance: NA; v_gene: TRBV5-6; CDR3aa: CASSIGQALYGYTF
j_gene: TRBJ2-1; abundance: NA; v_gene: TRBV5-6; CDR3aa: CASERAGESYNEQFF
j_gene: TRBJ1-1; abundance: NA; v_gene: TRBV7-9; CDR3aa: CASSLEGTGWVNTEAFF
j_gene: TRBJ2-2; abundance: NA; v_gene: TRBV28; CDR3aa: CASTPGLAGGLGELFF
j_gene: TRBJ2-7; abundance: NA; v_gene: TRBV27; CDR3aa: CASIRPPYEQYF
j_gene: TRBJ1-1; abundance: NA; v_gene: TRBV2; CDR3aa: CASSERQTKNTEAFF
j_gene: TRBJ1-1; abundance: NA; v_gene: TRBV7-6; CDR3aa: CASSLGNRGVRNTEAFF
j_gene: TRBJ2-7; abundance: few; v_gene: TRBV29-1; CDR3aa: CSVGSPDGQYF
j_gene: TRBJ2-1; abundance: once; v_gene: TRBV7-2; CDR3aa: CASSLARTYNEQFF
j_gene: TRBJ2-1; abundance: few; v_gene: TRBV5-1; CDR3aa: CASSDQGLRGNEQFF
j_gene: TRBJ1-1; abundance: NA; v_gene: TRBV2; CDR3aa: CASSVGGTTEAFF
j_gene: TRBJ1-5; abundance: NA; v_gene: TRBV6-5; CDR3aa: CASSGPRLPDQPQHF
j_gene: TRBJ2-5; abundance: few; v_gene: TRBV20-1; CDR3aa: CSATEFGTSGGLGTQYF
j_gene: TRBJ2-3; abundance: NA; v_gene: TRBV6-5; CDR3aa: CASSPPSTGLDTQYF
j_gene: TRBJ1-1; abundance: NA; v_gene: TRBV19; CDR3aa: CASSMMAMGHTEAFF
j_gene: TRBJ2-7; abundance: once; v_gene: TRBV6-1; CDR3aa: CASCSGLNYEQYF
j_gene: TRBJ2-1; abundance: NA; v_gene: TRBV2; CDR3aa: CASLEREGLDEQFF
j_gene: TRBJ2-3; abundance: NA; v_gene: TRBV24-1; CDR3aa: CATSEGTRSTDTQYF
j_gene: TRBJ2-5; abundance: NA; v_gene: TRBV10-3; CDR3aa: CAIRKGGGSETQYF
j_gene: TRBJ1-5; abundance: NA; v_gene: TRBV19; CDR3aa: CASSIEGRGNQPQHF
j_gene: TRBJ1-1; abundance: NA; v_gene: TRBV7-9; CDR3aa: CASSSSASLNTEAFF
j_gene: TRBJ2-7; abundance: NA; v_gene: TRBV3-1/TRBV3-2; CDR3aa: CASSHEPLEQYF
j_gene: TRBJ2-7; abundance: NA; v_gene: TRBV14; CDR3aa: CASRRSFGTSYEQYF
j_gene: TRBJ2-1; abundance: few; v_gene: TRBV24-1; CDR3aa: CATSDLRRTSRYNEQFF
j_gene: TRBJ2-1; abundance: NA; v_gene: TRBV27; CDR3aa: CASSLSGLAGWYEQFF
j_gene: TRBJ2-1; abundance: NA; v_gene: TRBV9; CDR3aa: CASSQVYNEQFF
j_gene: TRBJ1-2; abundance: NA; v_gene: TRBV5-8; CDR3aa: CASSSMPASYGYTF
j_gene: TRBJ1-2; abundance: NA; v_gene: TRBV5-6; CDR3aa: CASSWVLRGVGYTF
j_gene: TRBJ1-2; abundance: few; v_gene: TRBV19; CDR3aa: CASSIPEDYGYTF
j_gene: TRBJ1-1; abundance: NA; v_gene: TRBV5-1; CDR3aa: CASSDQGGNTEAFF
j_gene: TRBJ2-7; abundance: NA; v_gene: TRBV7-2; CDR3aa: CASRLLAGVDEQYF
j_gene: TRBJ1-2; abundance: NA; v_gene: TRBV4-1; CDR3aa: CASSQPTGQQGYGYTF
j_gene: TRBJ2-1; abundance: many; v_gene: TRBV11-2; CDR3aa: CATRHSSNEQFF
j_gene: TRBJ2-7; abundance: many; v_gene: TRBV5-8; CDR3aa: CASSSYRGRDEQYF
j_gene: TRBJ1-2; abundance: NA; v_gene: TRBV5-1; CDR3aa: CASSPGTPSGYTF
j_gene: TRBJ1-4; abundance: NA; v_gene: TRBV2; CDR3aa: CAGTRQGASEKLFF